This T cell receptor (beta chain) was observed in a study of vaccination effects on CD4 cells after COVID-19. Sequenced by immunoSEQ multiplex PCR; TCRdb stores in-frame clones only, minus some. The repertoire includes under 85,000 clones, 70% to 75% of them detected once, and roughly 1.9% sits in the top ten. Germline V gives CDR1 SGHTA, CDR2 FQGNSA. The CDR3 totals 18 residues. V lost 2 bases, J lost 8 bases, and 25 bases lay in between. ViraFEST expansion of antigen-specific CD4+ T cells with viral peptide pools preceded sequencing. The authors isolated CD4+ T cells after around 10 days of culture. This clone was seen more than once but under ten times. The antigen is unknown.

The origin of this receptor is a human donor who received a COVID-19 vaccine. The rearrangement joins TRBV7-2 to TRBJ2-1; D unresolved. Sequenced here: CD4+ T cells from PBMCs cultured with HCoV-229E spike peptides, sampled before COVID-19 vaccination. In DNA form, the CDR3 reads TGTGCCAGCAGCTTAACCAGATCGACCGCTGGTTTTAGCTATGAGCAGTTCTTC. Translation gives CASSLTRSTAGFSYEQFF. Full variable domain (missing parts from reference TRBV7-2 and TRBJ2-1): GAGVSQSPSNKVTEKGKDVELRCDPISGHTALYWYRQSLGQGLEFLIYFQGNSAPDKSGLPSDRFSAERTGGSVSTLTIQRTQQEDSAVYLCASSLTRSTAGFSYEQFFGPGTRLTVL.